The 28 T cell receptor beta chains presented below share a single source sample, sequenced in a study of CD4+ T cells in melanoma. Produced via immunoSEQ multiplex PCR; TCRdb's table is partial and in-frame only. Counted here are approximately 110,000 clones, approximately 90% occurring once; the ten biggest clones make up about 3.5%. Material: peripheral blood. The receptors come from a human donor with melanoma.

The chain is built from TRBV27 and TRBJ1-1, with 10 bases aligning to TRBD1. Trimming took 0 bases from V and 1 from J; bases not matched to a gene: 8. Looked up from germline, CDR1 is MNHEY and CDR2 is SMNVEV (reference sequence). The CDR3 covers 18 residues. CDR3 in amino acids: CASSLSGGRQGANTEAFF. The CDR3 bases are TGTGCCAGCAGTTTATCGGGTGGGAGACAGGGGGCGAACACTGAAGCTTTCTTT.

This chain joins TRBV7-3 and TRBJ2-2; TRBD1 matches at 7 bases. Unmatched junction bases numbered 3, after V lost 5 bases and J lost 0 bases. The CDR3 consists of 15 residues. Per the germline V gene, CDR1 is SGHTA and CDR2 is FQGTGA. The CDR3, as DNA: TGTGCCAGCAGCCGGGACAGATCGAACACCGGGGAGCTGTTTTTT. Its translation is CASSRDRSNTGELFF. Looking up the rest from reference TRBV7-3 and TRBJ2-2 gives the full variable domain: GAGVSQTPSNKVTEKGKYVELRCDPISGHTALYWYRQSLGQGPEFLIYFQGTGAADDSGLPNDRFFAVRPEGSVSTLKIQRTERGDSAVYLCASSRDRSNTGELFFGEGSRLTVL.

The chain joins TRBV2 to TRBJ2-7; either TRBD1 or TRBD2 may fit D (5 bases each). The CDR3 loop spans 11 amino acids. V was shortened by 11 bases and J by 6 bases, with 14 bases between the two germline ends. Germline V gives CDR1 SNHLY, CDR2 FYNNEI. This CDR3 is CAGGTTAEQYF. Written as DNA, the CDR3 is TGTGCCGGTGGGACCACCGCCGAGCAGTACTTC.

The chain has TRBV2 and TRBJ2-1; 8 positions match TRBD2. V dropped 5 bases and J dropped 4; count of bases not matched to a gene: 4. Germline lookup yields CDR1 SNHLY and CDR2 FYNNEI. This CDR3 spans 14 amino acids. Here the CDR3 reads CASSLRGGYNEQFF. CDR3 DNA sequence: TGTGCCAGCAGTCTTCGGGGGGGGTACAATGAGCAGTTCTTC. Using reference TRBV2 and TRBJ2-1 for the parts outside the CDR3, the full variable domain is EPEVTQTPSHQVTQMGQEVILRCVPISNHLYFYWYRQILGQKVEFLVSFYNNEISEKSEIFDDQFSVERPDGSNFTLKIRSTKLEDSAMYFCASSLRGGYNEQFFGPGTRLTVL.

The chain joins TRBV28 to TRBJ2-1, with 11 bases identical to TRBD2. There are 16 residues in the CDR3. Germline trimming cut 3 bases from V and 9 bases from J; bases unmatched to any gene: 10. The germline V gene encodes CDR1 MDHEN and CDR2 SYDVKM. This chain's CDR3 is CASSFQTSGDRVEQFF. The CDR3 DNA is TGTGCCAGCAGTTTTCAGACTAGCGGGGACAGGGTTGAGCAGTTCTTC.

This clone showed up just once. The genes are TRBV7-3 and TRBJ2-5; the D gene is possibly TRBD2 (6 bases). Deletions cut 5 bases from V and 1 base from J, with 20 bases between. From germline, CDR1 is SGHTA and CDR2 FQGTGA. This CDR3 is built from 17 residues. The DNA for the CDR3 is TGTGCCAGCAGCACGCAAAGACTAGTCGCCCCCCAAGAGACCCAGTACTTC. Translation: CASSTQRLVAPQETQYF.

The chain carries TRBV27 and TRBJ2-5; tentatively, D is TRBD2 (6 bases). Germline V CDR1 and CDR2: MNHEY, SMNVEV (reference sequence). Trimming cost V 6 bases and J 4 bases, with 15 bases left between them. The CDR3 spans 14 residues. This CDR3 is CASRRTTGGETQYF. DNA for the CDR3: TGTGCCAGCAGGCGAACTACCGGGGGAGAGACCCAGTACTTC.

The chain recombines TRBV28 with TRBJ1-2; D remains unclear. Germline values: CDR1 MDHEN, CDR2 SYDVKM. The CDR3 has 12 residues. Trimming pared 2 bases from V and 14 bases from J, leaving 15 bases between. In DNA, the CDR3 is TGTGCCAGCAGTTTAAGACTTTCCCAGAGGACCTTC. Translated: CASSLRLSQRTF.

The J gene is TRBJ1-1, the V gene TRBV10-3; 7 nucleotides line up with TRBD1. There are 15 residues in the CDR3. Germline CDR1 and CDR2: ENHRY and SYGVKD. J was trimmed by 5 bases and V by 6 bases; bases with no gene match: 12. CDR3 residues: CAIRTYRGGATEAFF. In DNA, the CDR3 is TGTGCCATCAGAACCTACAGGGGTGGAGCGACTGAAGCTTTCTTT.

The V call is TRBV14, the J call TRBJ1-1; D might be TRBD1 (5 bases). The CDR3 covers 14 residues. V was cut by 2 bases and J by 6 bases, with 13 bases left in between. Per the germline V gene, CDR1 is SGHDN and CDR2 is FVKESK. As DNA, the CDR3 is TGTGCCAGCAGCCAATATCAGGGAGGTGCTGAAGCTTTCTTT. Protein sequence: CASSQYQGGAEAFF.

CDR3 sequence reads: CASSPQAGFTDTQYF. CDR3 DNA: TGTGCCAGCAGCCCGCAGGCGGGATTCACAGATACGCAGTATTTT. This sequence joins TRBV7-2 and TRBJ2-3; D perhaps matches TRBD2 (6 bases). CDR1 SGHTA and CDR2 FQGNSA come from the germline V gene. V was shortened by 5 bases and J by 2 bases, with 14 bases between the two germline ends. The CDR3 spans 15 residues.

The chain links TRBV7-3 to TRBJ2-1; 9 bases agree with TRBD2. This CDR3 region has 13 residues. Germline V gives CDR1 SGHTA, CDR2 FQGTGA. V dropped 6 bases and J dropped 9; count of bases not matched to a gene: 6. The DNA of the CDR3 is TGTGCCAGCAGGGCGGGAGGGCCGAGTGAGCAGTTCTTC. Translated, it gives CASRAGGPSEQFF.

V and J are TRBV6-7 and TRBJ1-2; D perhaps matches TRBD1 (5 bases). TRBV6-7 is identified as an open reading frame with a role that is uncertain. The V end lost 6 bases, the J end lost 10 bases, and 9 bases lay between the germline ends. This CDR3 contains 10 residues. The CDR3 nucleotides read TGTGCCAGCAGGAAAGGGGACTACACCTTC. Translated: CASRKGDYTF.

This chain uses TRBV15 with TRBJ2-3; 7 nucleotides agree with TRBD2. The germline V gene encodes CDR1 LNHNV and CDR2 YYDKDF (reference sequence). The CDR3 covers 16 residues. With 7 bases clipped from V and 6 bases from J, the junction kept 16 bases outside the gene matches. CDR3 nucleotide sequence: TGTGCCACCACCAAGGGGCTAGCGGAGCTGGGGGATACGCAGTATTTT. It codes for CATTKGLAELGDTQYF.

The chain employs TRBV11-3 and TRBJ2-3; 11 bases agree with TRBD1. This CDR3 is 16 amino acids long. With V trimmed by 5 bases and J by 4 bases, 8 bases remained unmatched. Germline CDR1 is SGHNT and CDR2 is YENEEA. The CDR3 DNA follows: TGTGCCAGCAGCCCTCGGACAGGGGGCTTCGCAGATACGCAGTATTTT. This translates into CASSPRTGGFADTQYF. The entire variable domain, with the rest obtained from reference TRBV11-3 and TRBJ2-3, is as follows: EAGVVQSPRYKIIEKKQPVAFWCNPISGHNTLYWYLQNLGQGPELLIRYENEEAVDDSQLPKDRFSAERLKGVDSTLKIQPAELGDSAVYLCASSPRTGGFADTQYFGPGTRLTVL.

V gene TRBV18 combines with J gene TRBJ1-4; no firm D call. Trimming pared 6 bases from V and 0 bases from J, leaving 8 bases between. The germline V gene has CDR1 KGHSH and CDR2 LQKENI. The CDR3 covers 14 residues. This CDR3 reads CASSTTSTNEKLFF. CDR3 coding DNA: TGTGCCAGCTCCACTACCTCAACTAATGAAAAACTGTTTTTT.

This clone was detected only once. The chain recombines TRBV19 with TRBJ1-5; TRBD1 is a possible D gene (6 bases). This CDR3 region has 15 residues. Germline V gene data show CDR1 as LNHDA and CDR2 as SQIVND (reference sequence). V lost 7 bases to trimming and J lost 3 bases, with 16 bases between them. CDR3 sequence (DNA): TGTGCCAGTAACCAGGGTGGGGGACACAATCAGCCCCAGCATTTT. Protein product: CASNQGGGHNQPQHF.

This clone was seen a single time. J is TRBJ2-5 and V is TRBV5-1, with a weak D call TRBD2 (6 bases). CDR3 length equals 13 residues. Deletions cut 4 bases from V and 4 bases from J, with 11 bases between. Per the germline V gene, CDR1 is SGHRS and CDR2 is YFSETQ. The CDR3 DNA reads TGCGCCAGCAGCGAGACTAGTTTAGAGACCCAGTACTTC. Protein product: CASSETSLETQYF. The full variable domain, with the rest looked up from reference TRBV5-1 and TRBJ2-5, is KAGVTQTPRYLIKTRGQQVTLSCSPISGHRSVSWYQQTPGQGLQFLFEYFSETQRNKGNFPGRFSGRQFSNSRSEMNVSTLELGDSALYLCASSETSLETQYFGPGTRLLVL.

The rearrangement links TRBV9 to TRBJ2-5, with 7 nucleotides matching TRBD1. CDR3 length: 15 residues. From germline, CDR1 is SGDLS and CDR2 YYNGEE. After removal of 4 bases from V and 1 base from J, the junction contained 7 bases not matched to a gene. CDR3 bases: TGTGCCAGCAGCCCGACAGGGCACCCCCAAGAGACCCAGTACTTC. This sequence encodes CASSPTGHPQETQYF.

The V and J genes are TRBV5-1 and TRBJ2-7, with 9 bases identical to TRBD1. Germline V lookup: CDR1 SGHRS, CDR2 YFSETQ. This CDR3 has 16 amino acids. V lost 10 bases and J lost 1; bases outside the gene matches: 15. Here the CDR3 DNA reads TGCGCCTCCTCCTCCGGGACAGGGCCGCAATCCTACGAGCAGTACTTC. Protein sequence: CASSSGTGPQSYEQYF.

This clone was seen just once. The V and J genes are TRBV5-6 and TRBJ2-5; perhaps TRBD2 as D (6 bases). The J call could be wrong; TRBJ2-7 is a better fit for the DNA end. Germline lookup yields CDR1 SGHDT and CDR2 YYEEEE. The CDR3 is 14 amino acids. CDR3 sequence (DNA): TGTGCCAGCAGCTTGACTGCAGGGACTTACGAGCAGTACTTC. Translation gives CASSLTAGTYEQYF.

The chain employs TRBV5-1 and TRBJ2-7; a possible D gene is TRBD2 (5 bases). The germline V gene encodes CDR1 SGHRS and CDR2 YFSETQ. The V end lost 0 bases, the J end lost 2 bases, and 18 bases lay between the germline ends. The CDR3 consists of 17 residues. CDR3 sequence (DNA): TGCGCCAGCAGCTTGGATAATGCGGGTGCCGCCGCCTACGAGCAGTACTTC. Protein product: CASSLDNAGAAAYEQYF.

This clone was recorded only once. The chain is built from TRBV28 and TRBJ2-7; 9 nucleotides agree with TRBD1. From germline, CDR1 is MDHEN and CDR2 SYDVKM. With 2 bases clipped from V and 8 bases from J, the junction kept 7 bases outside the gene matches. CDR3 length: 14 residues. As DNA, the CDR3 is TGTGCCAGCAGTTTAATGGACAGGGGTCAACAGCAGTACTTC. It specifies CASSLMDRGQQQYF.

V gene TRBV6-5 combines with J gene TRBJ2-2; 13 nucleotides align to TRBD2. The ends lost 4 bases at V and 8 bases at J; junction bases unmatched: 4. Germline-derived CDR1 and CDR2 are MNHEY and SVGAGI. This CDR3 has 15 amino acids. The CDR3 is CASSWTSGRSGELFF. The DNA for the CDR3 is TGTGCCAGCAGTTGGACTAGCGGGAGATCTGGGGAGCTGTTTTTT.

This clone showed up just once. The chain employs TRBV4-3 and TRBJ2-2, with D perhaps TRBD2 (5 bases). V lost 4 bases and J 2 bases, leaving 11 bases between the germline ends. Germline V lookup: CDR1 LGHNA, CDR2 YSLEER. The CDR3 sequence is 15 residues long. In nucleotides, the CDR3 is TGCGCCAGCAGCCCAGCGGCTCATAACACCGGGGAGCTGTTTTTT. Residues: CASSPAAHNTGELFF.

The chain links TRBV2 to TRBJ2-2; weak D call: TRBD2 (5 bases). The CDR3 loop spans 13 amino acids. V was shortened by 6 bases and J by 4 bases, with 9 bases between the two germline ends. From germline, CDR1 is SNHLY and CDR2 FYNNEI. Here the CDR3 DNA reads TGTGCCAGCAGGGAGGTTAGCACCGGGGAGCTGTTTTTT. Its translation is CASREVSTGELFF.

The chain carries TRBV28 and TRBJ2-7, with D tentatively TRBD2 (6 bases). From germline, CDR1 is MDHEN and CDR2 SYDVKM. The V end was cut by 8 bases, the J end by 4 bases, with 12 bases between. The CDR3 loop spans 12 amino acids. The CDR3 sequence: CASEDYQYEQYF. DNA of the CDR3: TGTGCCAGCGAGGACTACCAATACGAGCAGTACTTC.

The genes are TRBV7-3 and TRBJ2-5; D not resolved. V lost 1 base to trimming and J lost 1 base, with 10 bases between them. The CDR3 has 15 amino acids. Germline values: CDR1 SGHTA, CDR2 FQGTGA. Here the CDR3 reads CASSLNGESQETQYF. CDR3 DNA: TGTGCCAGCAGCTTAAATGGGGAAAGCCAAGAGACCCAGTACTTC.